This is a list of T cell receptor beta chains from one sample in a study of shared T cell receptors in the human thymus. Clones were sequenced by immunoSEQ multiplex PCR, and TCRdb holds only the in-frame ones, with some missing. The table has under 850,000 clones, around nine tenths seen once. Another study also made use of these data, one on human thymus T cells.

Specimen: thymocytes. Receptors originate from a boy in the first two years of life with a congenital heart defect. Both conserved end residues are part of each CDR3. A D gene is named only where the DNA matches it firmly. Rows may omit the clone size; those that give it use once, few, many or a size class.

D gene	J gene	clone size	V gene	CDR3 DNA	CDR3 protein
NA	TRBJ2-4	once	TRBV10-2	TGCGCCAGCAGTGAGGTGGGGCGTTTAGCCAAAAACATTCAGTACTTC	CASSEVGRLAKNIQYF
TRBD1	TRBJ1-5	NA	TRBV19	TGTGCCAGTCGGGACAGGGTCTTGGTTAGCAATCAGCCCCAGCATTTT	CASRDRVLVSNQPQHF
NA	TRBJ1-1	NA	TRBV4-1	TGCGCCAGCAGCCAAGCCCAGGTCGGGGACTTGAGGACTGAAGCTTTCTTT	CASSQAQVGDLRTEAFF
NA	TRBJ2-2	NA	TRBV7-3	TGTGCCAGCAGCCACACGAGGAGACTGGATAGAAGGGAGCTGTTTTTT	CASSHTRRLDRRELFF
NA	TRBJ1-1	NA	TRBV4-1	TGCGCCAGCAGCCATGGACTCGGGGGAGCTTTCTTT	CASSHGLGGAFF
TRBD2	TRBJ2-1	NA	TRBV10-3	TGTGCCATCAGTGAGGGTAGCGGGAGACGGTTCAATGAGCAGTTCTTC	CAISEGSGRRFNEQFF
TRBD2	TRBJ2-2	NA	TRBV30	TGTGCCTGGACTTCTAGCGGGAGGGCGAACACCGGGGAGCTGTTTTTT	CAWTSSGRANTGELFF
TRBD1	TRBJ1-5	NA	TRBV7-6	TGTGCCAGCAGCCCCCAAGACAGGGATCATCAGCCCCAGCATTTT	CASSPQDRDHQPQHF
TRBD1	TRBJ2-1	NA	TRBV6-6	TGTGCCAGCATCCTCGACAGGGGGCCTACTAATGAGCAGTTCTTC	CASILDRGPTNEQFF
NA	TRBJ1-2	NA	TRBV27	TGTGCCAGCAGTCCTAGGCCGACAACGAGAAGGGGGTATGGCTACACCTTC	CASSPRPTTRRGYGYTF
NA	TRBJ2-1	NA	TRBV14	TGTGCCAGCAGCCAAGTGAGCTCCTACAATGAGCAGTTCTTC	CASSQVSSYNEQFF
NA	TRBJ1-1	NA	TRBV6-4	TGTGCCAGCAGTGACTCCCAGGGGAACACTGAAGCTTTCTTT	CASSDSQGNTEAFF
NA	TRBJ1-1	NA	TRBV10-3	TGTGCCACCTTGACTGATACTAACACTGAAGCTTTCTTT	CATLTDTNTEAFF
TRBD1	TRBJ1-2	once	TRBV15	TGTGCCACCATGGGACAGCACTATGGCTACACCTTC	CATMGQHYGYTF
NA	TRBJ2-5	NA	TRBV6-6	TGTGCCAGCTCTCGCCGGGAAGGGGAGACCCAGTACTTC	CASSRREGETQYF
NA	TRBJ1-1	once	TRBV11-3	TGTGCCAGCAGCTTAGATCGAGGAGGGCGAAGGACTGAAGCTTTCTTT	CASSLDRGGRRTEAFF
TRBD1	TRBJ2-3	NA	TRBV7-9	TGTGCCAGCAGCTTATCACGGGACAGGGTGCAGACGCAGTATTTT	CASSLSRDRVQTQYF
TRBD2	TRBJ2-7	NA	TRBV15	TGTGCCACCAGCAGACGTACTAGCGGGCCTTCCTACGAGCAGTACTTC	CATSRRTSGPSYEQYF
TRBD2	TRBJ2-7	NA	TRBV18	TGTGCCAGCTCACCACACACTAGCGGGATCTCCTACGAGCAGTACTTC	CASSPHTSGISYEQYF
NA	TRBJ2-2	NA	TRBV4-2	TGTGCCAGCAGCCAAGATAGGTCTAGAAGGGGTGGCACCGGGGAGCTGTTTTTT	CASSQDRSRRGGTGELFF
NA	TRBJ1-5	NA	TRBV21-1	TGTGCCAGCTCGGACAGGGGCAATCAGCCCCAGCATTTT	CASSDRGNQPQHF
NA	TRBJ2-5	NA	TRBV10-1	TGCGCCAGCAGTGAAGGAGGGAAAGGAGAAGAGACCCAGTACTTC	CASSEGGKGEETQYF
TRBD1	TRBJ2-1	NA	TRBV4-3	TGCGCCAGCAGCCCGAGACAGGGGTCCTACAATGAGCAGTTCTTC	CASSPRQGSYNEQFF
TRBD2	TRBJ2-1	NA	TRBV10-1	TGCGCCAGCAGTGAGTCGCTGGGGGACTACTACAATGAGCAGTTCTTC	CASSESLGDYYNEQFF
TRBD2	TRBJ2-7	few	TRBV5-4	TGTGCCAGCAGCCCTCTCCCGGGACTAGCGGGCTACTCCTACGAGCAGTACTTC	CASSPLPGLAGYSYEQYF
TRBD1	TRBJ2-7	NA	TRBV9	TGTGCCAGCAGCGCGTACGGGACAGGGGGGATTTACGAGCAGTACTTC	CASSAYGTGGIYEQYF
NA	TRBJ1-2	once	TRBV7-9	TGTGCCAGCAGCGCTGCCCAGGGGTCCGGCTACACCTTC	CASSAAQGSGYTF
NA	TRBJ1-5	NA	TRBV10-2	TGCGCCAGCAGTGATCGGGTCCGGGCGGGGATTAGGGGCAATCAGCCCCAGCATTTT	CASSDRVRAGIRGNQPQHF
TRBD1	TRBJ2-2	NA	TRBV19	TGTGCCAGTAGTCCTGGACAGGGATTGAGGACCGGGGAGCTGTTTTTT	CASSPGQGLRTGELFF